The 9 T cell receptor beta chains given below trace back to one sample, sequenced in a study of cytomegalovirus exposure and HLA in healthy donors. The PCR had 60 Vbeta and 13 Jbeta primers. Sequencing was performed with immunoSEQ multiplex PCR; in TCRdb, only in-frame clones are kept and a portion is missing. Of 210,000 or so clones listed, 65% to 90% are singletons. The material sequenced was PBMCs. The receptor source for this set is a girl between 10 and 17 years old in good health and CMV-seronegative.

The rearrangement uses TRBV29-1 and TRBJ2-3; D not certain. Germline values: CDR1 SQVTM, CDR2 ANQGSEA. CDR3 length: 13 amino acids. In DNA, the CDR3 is TGCAGGTTGGTGGCAGGCTGTTGGGATACGCAGTATTTT. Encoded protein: CRLVAGCWDTQYF.

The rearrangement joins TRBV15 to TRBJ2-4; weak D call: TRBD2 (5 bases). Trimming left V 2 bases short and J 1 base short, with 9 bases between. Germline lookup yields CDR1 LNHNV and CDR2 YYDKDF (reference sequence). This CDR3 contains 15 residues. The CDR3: CATSRSPGAKNIQYF. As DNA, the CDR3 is TGTGCCACCAGCAGATCCCCGGGGGCCAAAAACATTCAGTACTTC.

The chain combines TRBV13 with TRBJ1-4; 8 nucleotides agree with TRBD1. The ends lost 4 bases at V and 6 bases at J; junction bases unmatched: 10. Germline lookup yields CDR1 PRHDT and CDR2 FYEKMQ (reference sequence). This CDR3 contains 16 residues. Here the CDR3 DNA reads TGTGCCAGCAGCTCCATTCGGGACAGGCGCTATGAAAAACTGTTTTTT. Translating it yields CASSSIRDRRYEKLFF.

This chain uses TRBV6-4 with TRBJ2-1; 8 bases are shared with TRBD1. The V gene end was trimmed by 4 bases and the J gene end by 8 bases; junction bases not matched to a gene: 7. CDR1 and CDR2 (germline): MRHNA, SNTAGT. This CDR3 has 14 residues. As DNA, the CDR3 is TGTGCCAGCAGTGCCTCCTTACAGGGGGATGAGCAGTTCTTC. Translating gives CASSASLQGDEQFF.

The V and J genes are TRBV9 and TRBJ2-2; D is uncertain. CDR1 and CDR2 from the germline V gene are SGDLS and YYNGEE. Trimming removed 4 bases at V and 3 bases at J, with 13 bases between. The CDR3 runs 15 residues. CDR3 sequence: CASSHTNAHTGELFF. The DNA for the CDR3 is TGTGCCAGCAGCCACACTAACGCCCACACCGGGGAGCTGTTTTTT.

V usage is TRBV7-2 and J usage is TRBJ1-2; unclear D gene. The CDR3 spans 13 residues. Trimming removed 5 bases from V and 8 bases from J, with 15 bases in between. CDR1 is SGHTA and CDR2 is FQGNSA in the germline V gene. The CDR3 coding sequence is TGTGCCAGCAGCCGCAAGAAAGGAGCCGGCTACACCTTC. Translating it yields CASSRKKGAGYTF. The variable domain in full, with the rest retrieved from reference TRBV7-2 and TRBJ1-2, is GAGVSQSPSNKVTEKGKDVELRCDPISGHTALYWYRQSLGQGLEFLIYFQGNSAPDKSGLPSDRFSAERTGGSVSTLTIQRTQQEDSAVYLCASSRKKGAGYTFGSGTRLTVV.

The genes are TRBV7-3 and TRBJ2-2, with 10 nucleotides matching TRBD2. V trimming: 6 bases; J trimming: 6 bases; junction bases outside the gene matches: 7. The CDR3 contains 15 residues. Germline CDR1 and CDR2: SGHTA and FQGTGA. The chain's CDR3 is CASRITSGIAGELFF. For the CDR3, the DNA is TGTGCCAGCAGAATAACTAGCGGGATTGCCGGGGAGCTGTTTTTT.

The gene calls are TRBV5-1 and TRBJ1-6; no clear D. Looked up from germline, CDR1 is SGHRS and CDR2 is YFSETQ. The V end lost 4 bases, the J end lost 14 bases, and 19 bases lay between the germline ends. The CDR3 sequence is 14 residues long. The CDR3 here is CASSPGSTRPTLHF. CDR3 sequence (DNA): TGCGCCAGCAGCCCCGGGAGCACGAGGCCCACCCTCCACTTT.

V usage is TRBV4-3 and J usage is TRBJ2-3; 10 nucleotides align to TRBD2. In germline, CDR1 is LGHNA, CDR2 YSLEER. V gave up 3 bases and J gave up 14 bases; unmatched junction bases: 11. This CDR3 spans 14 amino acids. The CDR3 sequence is CASSQSGGGSVPYF. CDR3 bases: TGCGCCAGCAGCCAGAGCGGGGGGGGGTCGGTTCCGTATTTT.